Reported below is one T cell receptor beta chain. As handled by the study authors: Estimation of nucleated cell counts relied on the amplification of reference gene primers. The protocol was immunoSEQ multiplex PCR, while the TCRdb copy is restricted to in-frame clones and leaves out a portion. That table supplies the V and J calls and clone size; D and trimming were determined from the DNA. Of some 50,000 clones listed, 75% to 90% are singletons. This specimen belongs to a study of blood T cell repertoires in COVID-19. Across the whole study: The United States, Italy and Spain were the sources of the acute and convalescent COVID-19 samples. PBMCs, B-cell-depleted T cells, or T cells were the source of the cDNA or gDNA that made up the material.

The CDR3 contains 14 residues. CDR1 and CDR2 from the germline V gene are ENHRY and SYGVKD. V lost 5 bases to trimming and J lost 7 bases, with 15 bases between them. V usage is TRBV10-3 and J usage is TRBJ1-5; a weak D match, TRBD1 (6 bases). The receptor was isolated from a man between 65 and 80 years old with acute or convalescent COVID-19. Source material: peripheral blood. Written as DNA, the CDR3 is TGTGCCATCAGTATTACAGGGTTAGGACAGCCCCAGCATTTT. This sequence encodes CAISITGLGQPQHF.